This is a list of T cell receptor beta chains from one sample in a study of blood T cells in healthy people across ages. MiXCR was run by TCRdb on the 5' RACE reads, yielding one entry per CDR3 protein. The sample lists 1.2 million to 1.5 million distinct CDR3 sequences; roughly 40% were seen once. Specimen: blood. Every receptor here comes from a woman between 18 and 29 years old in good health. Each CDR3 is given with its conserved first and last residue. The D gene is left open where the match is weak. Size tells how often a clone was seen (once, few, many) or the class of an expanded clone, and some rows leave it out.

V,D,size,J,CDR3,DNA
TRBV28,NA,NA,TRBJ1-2,CASSPPPGTYGYTF,TGTGCCAGCAGTCCCCCCCCCGGAACCTATGGCTACACCTTC
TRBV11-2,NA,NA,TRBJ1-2,CASSLLPLTNYGYTF,TGTGCCAGCAGCTTACTTCCCCTAACTAACTATGGCTACACCTTC
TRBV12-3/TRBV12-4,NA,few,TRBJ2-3,CASSLGGLGADTQYF,TGTGCCAGCAGTTTAGGGGGGCTTGGGGCAGATACGCAGTATTTT
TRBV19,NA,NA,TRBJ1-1,CATDGGAEAFF,TGTGCCACCGACGGGGGTGCTGAAGCTTTCTTT
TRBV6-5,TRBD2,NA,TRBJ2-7,CASSYSGLAAYEQYF,TGTGCCAGCAGTTACTCGGGGCTAGCGGCCTACGAGCAGTACTTC
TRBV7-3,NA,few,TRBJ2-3,CASSPMGEPQDTQYF,TGTGCCAGCAGCCCAATGGGCGAACCACAGGATACGCAGTATTTT
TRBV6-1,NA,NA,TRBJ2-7,CASSHQVSSYNEQYF,TGTGCCAGCAGCCATCAGGTTAGCTCCTACAATGAGCAGTACTTC
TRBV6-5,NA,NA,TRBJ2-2,CASSYSIGRVPGELFF,TGTGCCAGCAGTTACTCGATCGGGCGAGTACCCGGGGAGCTGTTTTTT
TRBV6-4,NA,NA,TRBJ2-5,CASSAYGGGAETQYF,TGTGCCAGCAGTGCTTACGGAGGGGGCGCGGAGACCCAGTACTTC
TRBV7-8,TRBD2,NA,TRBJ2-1,CASSLRTSRPYNEQFF,TGTGCCAGCAGCTTGAGGACTAGTCGCCCCTACAATGAGCAGTTCTTC
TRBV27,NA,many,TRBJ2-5,CASSFLAREQYF,TGTGCCAGCAGTTTTCTGGCCAGGGAGCAGTACTTC
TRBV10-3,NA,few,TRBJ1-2,CAISAAGKSNYGYTF,TGTGCCATCAGTGCAGCAGGGAAATCAAACTATGGCTACACCTTC
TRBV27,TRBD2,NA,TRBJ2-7,CASSLSGTSAYNEQYF,TGTGCCAGCAGTTTATCCGGGACTAGTGCGTACAATGAGCAGTACTTC
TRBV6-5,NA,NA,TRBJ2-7,CASTGPRDNEQYF,TGTGCCAGCACCGGGCCCCGCGACAATGAGCAGTACTTC
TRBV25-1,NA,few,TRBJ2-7,CASNAPGHSYEQYF,TGTGCCAGCAACGCTCCGGGACACTCCTACGAGCAGTACTTC
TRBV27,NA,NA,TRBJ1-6,CASSPTGGTYSPLHF,TGTGCCAGCAGTCCGACGGGGGGGACGTATTCACCCCTCCACTTT
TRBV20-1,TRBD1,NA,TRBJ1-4,CSARGLTGTYEKLFF,TGCAGTGCTAGAGGCCTGACAGGGACTTATGAAAAACTGTTTTTT
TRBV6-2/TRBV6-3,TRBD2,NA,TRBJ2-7,CATTQRGPSYEQYF,TGTGCCACCACACAGCGGGGTCCCTCCTACGAGCAGTACTTC
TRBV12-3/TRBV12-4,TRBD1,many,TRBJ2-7,CASSFGQGGYEQYF,TGTGCCAGCAGTTTCGGACAGGGTGGCTACGAGCAGTACTTC
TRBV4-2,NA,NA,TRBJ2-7,CASSPETVGATFFISYEQYF,TGTGCCAGCAGCCCCGAGACTGTCGGGGCAACCTTCTTCATTTCCTACGAGCAGTACTTC
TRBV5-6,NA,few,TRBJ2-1,CASSLGLGYGEQFF,TGTGCCAGCAGCTTGGGACTAGGATATGGTGAGCAGTTCTTC
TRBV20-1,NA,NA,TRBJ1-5,CSATRGGNNQPQHF,TGCAGTGCCACACGGGGGGGGAACAATCAGCCCCAGCATTTT
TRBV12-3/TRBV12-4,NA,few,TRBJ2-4,CASSPQGVAAKNIQYF,TGTGCCAGCAGCCCACAGGGAGTAGCGGCCAAAAACATTCAGTACTTC
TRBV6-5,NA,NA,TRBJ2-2,CASSRASGELFF,TGTGCCAGCAGCCGGGCGAGCGGGGAGCTGTTTTTT
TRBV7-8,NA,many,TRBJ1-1,CASSLAQGSRIQAFF,TGTGCCAGCAGCTTAGCACAGGGCTCTAGAATTCAAGCTTTCTTT
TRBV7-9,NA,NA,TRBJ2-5,CASSPGKKTQYF,TGTGCCAGCAGCCCCGGGAAGAAGACCCAGTACTTC
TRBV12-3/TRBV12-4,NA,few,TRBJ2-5,CASGGASYEQYF,TGTGCCAGCGGTGGGGCCAGTTATGAGCAGTACTTC
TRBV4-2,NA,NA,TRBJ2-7,CASSQDLSASSYNEQYF,TGTGCCAGCAGCCAAGATTTGAGCGCCAGCTCCTACAATGAGCAGTACTTC
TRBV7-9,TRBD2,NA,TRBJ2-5,CASSLPRLAGLETQYF,TGTGCCAGCAGCTTACCCCGACTAGCGGGGCTGGAGACCCAGTACTTC
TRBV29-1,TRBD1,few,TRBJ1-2,CSVEDLLGTGKNYGYTF,TGCAGCGTTGAAGATCTTCTCGGGACAGGAAAAAACTATGGCTACACCTTC
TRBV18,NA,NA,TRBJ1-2,CASSPGQPSVYGYTF,TGTGCCAGCTCACCAGGACAGCCCTCGGTCTATGGCTACACCTTC
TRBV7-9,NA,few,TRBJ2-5,CASSLQAFETQYF,TGTGCCAGCAGCCTACAGGCGTTCGAGACCCAGTACTTC
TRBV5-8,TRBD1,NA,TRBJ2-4,CASSLGEGAGRNIQYF,TGTGCCAGCAGCTTGGGTGAGGGGGCAGGGCGAAACATTCAGTACTTC
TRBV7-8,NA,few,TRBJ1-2,CASSPAGVNYGYTF,TGTGCCAGCAGCCCCGCCGGCGTTAACTATGGCTACACCTTC
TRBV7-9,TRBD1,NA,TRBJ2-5,CASSPNTGQPNNEQYF,TGTGCCAGCAGCCCAAACACGGGACAGCCAAACAATGAGCAGTACTTC
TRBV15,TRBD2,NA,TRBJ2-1,CATSRMTRAGGDNEQFF,TGTGCCACCAGCAGAATGACACGAGCGGGGGGCGACAATGAGCAGTTCTTC
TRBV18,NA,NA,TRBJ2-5,CASSPLGKETQYF,TGTGCCAGCTCACCACTGGGGAAAGAGACCCAGTACTTC
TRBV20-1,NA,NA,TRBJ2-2,CSASSGTKNTGELFF,TGCAGTGCTAGTTCCGGGACAAAGAACACCGGGGAGCTGTTTTTT
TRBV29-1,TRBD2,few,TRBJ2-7,CSVSTRLASESHEQYF,TGCAGCGTTTCCACCCGACTAGCCTCGGAGTCCCACGAGCAGTACTTC
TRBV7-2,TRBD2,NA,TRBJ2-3,CASSFPTGGRGRDTQYF,TGTGCCAGCAGCTTCCCCACCGGCGGGAGGGGCAGAGATACGCAGTATTTT
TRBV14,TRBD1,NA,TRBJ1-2,CASSQGQLYTF,TGTGCCAGCAGCCAGGGACAGCTCTACACCTTC
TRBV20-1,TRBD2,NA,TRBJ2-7,CSVKRGTSYNEQYF,TGCAGTGTCAAGCGGGGGACCTCCTACAATGAGCAGTACTTC
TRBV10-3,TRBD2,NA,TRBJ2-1,CAISPGTSGEQFF,TGTGCCATCAGCCCCGGGACTAGCGGCGAGCAGTTCTTC
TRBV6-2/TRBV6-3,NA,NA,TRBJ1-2,CASSDSGHNYGYTF,TGTGCCAGCAGTGATTCAGGACACAACTATGGCTACACCTTC
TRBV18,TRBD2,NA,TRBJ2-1,CASSPGGRSNYNEQFF,TGTGCCAGCTCACCGGGCGGGAGGTCAAACTACAATGAGCAGTTCTTC
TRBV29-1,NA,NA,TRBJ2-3,CSALEGLNTDTQYF,TGCAGCGCCCTGGAGGGGCTCAACACAGATACGCAGTATTTT
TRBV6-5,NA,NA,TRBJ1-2,CASSYVGRKGIDRGYTF,TGTGCCAGCAGTTACGTGGGACGTAAAGGGATCGATCGGGGCTACACCTTC
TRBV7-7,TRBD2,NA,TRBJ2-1,CASSFCLAGEGSYNEQFF,TGTGCTAGCAGCTTTTGTCTAGCGGGGGAGGGCTCCTACAATGAGCAGTTCTTC
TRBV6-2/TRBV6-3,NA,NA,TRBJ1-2,CASSDSIQAGYTF,TGTGCCAGCAGTGACTCGATCCAGGCTGGCTACACCTTC
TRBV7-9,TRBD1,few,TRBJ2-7,CASSLQPGTGLALEQYF,TGTGCCAGCAGCCTACAGCCTGGGACAGGCCTTGCCTTGGAGCAGTACTTC
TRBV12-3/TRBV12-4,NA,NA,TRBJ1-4,CAISRGDEKLFF,TGTGCCATCTCTCGGGGGGATGAAAAACTGTTTTTT
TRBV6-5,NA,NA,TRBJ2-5,CASSDRGYQETQYF,TGTGCCAGCAGTGATAGGGGCTACCAAGAGACCCAGTACTTC
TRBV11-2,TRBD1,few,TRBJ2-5,CASSLGDRVVETQYF,TGTGCCAGCAGCTTAGGTGACAGGGTGGTAGAGACCCAGTACTTC
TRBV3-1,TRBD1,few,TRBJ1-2,CASSLTRGQRSGNGYTF,TGTGCCAGCAGCCTCACCCGGGGACAGCGTTCGGGTAATGGCTACACCTTC
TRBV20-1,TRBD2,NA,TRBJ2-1,CSARVPLAVYNGQFF,TGCAGTGCTAGAGTCCCACTAGCGGTTTACAATGGGCAGTTCTTC
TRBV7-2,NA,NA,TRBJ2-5,CASSSRRETETQYF,TGTGCCAGCAGCTCAAGGAGAGAAACGGAGACCCAGTACTTC
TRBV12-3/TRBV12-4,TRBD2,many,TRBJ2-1,CASRPTSGRGQFF,TGTGCCAGCAGGCCCACTAGCGGAAGGGGGCAGTTCTTC
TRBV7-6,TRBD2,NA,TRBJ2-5,CASGRGGEETQYF,TGTGCCAGCGGACGGGGGGGAGAAGAGACCCAGTACTTC
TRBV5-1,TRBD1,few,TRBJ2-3,CASSPVTGLNTDTQYF,TGCGCCAGCAGCCCCGTGACAGGGTTGAACACAGATACGCAGTATTTT
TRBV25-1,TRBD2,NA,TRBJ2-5,CASSESRLAQETQYF,TGTGCCAGCAGTGAATCCCGACTAGCCCAAGAGACCCAGTACTTC